This T cell receptor beta chain was captured in a study of cytomegalovirus exposure and HLA in healthy donors. Study background: Within an early data release were 85 million or so unique TCRs drawn from HLA-typed donors.

Unmatched junction bases numbered 14, after V lost 6 bases and J lost 3 bases. The CDR3 totals 18 residues. Germline V gives CDR1 SQVTM, CDR2 ANQGSEA. Primers: 60 Vbeta forward and 13 Jbeta reverse. Sequencing used immunoSEQ multiplex PCR; TCRdb keeps in-frame clones, though not all of them. The sample holds some 130,000 clones, around 80% seen once. The study's findings and limits: When analyzed later, a missense DCLRE1C variant was found to be linked to TCR beta V- and J-gene trimming. TCR beta chains numbering some 160 were designated cytomegalovirus-associated. Association with HLA alleles at 0.05 false discovery rate was found for 15,000 or so TCR beta sequences in a later analysis.

About this clone itself: What it recognizes is unknown.

The chain combines TRBV29-1 with TRBJ1-4; the match to TRBD1 covers 12 bases. This clonotype was obtained from a man aged 25-45 years in good health. Material for sequencing was PBMCs. CDR3: CSVHDTGTGGAANEKLFF. As DNA, the CDR3 is TGCAGCGTCCATGACACCGGGACAGGGGGCGCGGCTAATGAAAAACTGTTTTTT.